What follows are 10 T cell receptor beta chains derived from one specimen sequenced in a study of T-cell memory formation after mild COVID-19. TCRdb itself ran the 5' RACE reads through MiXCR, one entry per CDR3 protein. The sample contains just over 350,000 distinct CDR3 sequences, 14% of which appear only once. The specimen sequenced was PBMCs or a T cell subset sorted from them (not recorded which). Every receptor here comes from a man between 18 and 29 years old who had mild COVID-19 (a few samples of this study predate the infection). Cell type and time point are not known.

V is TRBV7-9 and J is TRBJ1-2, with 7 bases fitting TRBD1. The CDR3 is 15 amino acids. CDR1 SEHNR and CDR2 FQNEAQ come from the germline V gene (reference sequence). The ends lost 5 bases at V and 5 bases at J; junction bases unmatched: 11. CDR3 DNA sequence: TGTGCCAGCAGCCCAGCGGGACAGCCCCTTTATGGCTACACCTTC. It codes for CASSPAGQPLYGYTF.

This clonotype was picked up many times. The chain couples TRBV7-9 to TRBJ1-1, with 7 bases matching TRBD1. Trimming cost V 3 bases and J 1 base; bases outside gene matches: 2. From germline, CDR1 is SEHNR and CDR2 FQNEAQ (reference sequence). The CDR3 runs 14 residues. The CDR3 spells CASSLGTANTEAFF. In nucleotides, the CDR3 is TGTGCCAGCAGCTTGGGGACAGCGAACACTGAAGCTTTCTTT.

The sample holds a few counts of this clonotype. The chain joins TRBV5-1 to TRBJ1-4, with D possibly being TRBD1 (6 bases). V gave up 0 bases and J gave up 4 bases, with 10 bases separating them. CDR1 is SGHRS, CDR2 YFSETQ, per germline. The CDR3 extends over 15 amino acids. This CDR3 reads CASSLVAGDNEKLFF. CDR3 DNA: TGCGCCAGCAGCTTGGTTGCAGGGGATAATGAAAAACTGTTTTTT.

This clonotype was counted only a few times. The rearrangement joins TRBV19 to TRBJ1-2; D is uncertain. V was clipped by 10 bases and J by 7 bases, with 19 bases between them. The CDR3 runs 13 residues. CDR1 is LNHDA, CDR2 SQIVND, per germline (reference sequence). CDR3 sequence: CATKVPGMSGYTF. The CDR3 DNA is TGTGCCACCAAAGTCCCGGGGATGAGTGGCTACACCTTC.

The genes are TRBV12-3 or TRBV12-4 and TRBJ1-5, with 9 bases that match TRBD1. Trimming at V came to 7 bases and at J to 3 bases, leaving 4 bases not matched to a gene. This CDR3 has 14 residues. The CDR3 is CASKTGGLNQPQHF. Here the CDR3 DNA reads TGTGCCAGCAAAACAGGGGGCCTCAATCAGCCCCAGCATTTT.

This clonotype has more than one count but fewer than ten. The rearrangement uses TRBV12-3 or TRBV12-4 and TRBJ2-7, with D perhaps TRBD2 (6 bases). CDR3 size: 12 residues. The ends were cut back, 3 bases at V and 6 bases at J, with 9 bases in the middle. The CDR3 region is CASSFAGLEQYV. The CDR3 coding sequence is TGTGCCAGCAGTTTTGCGGGGCTCGAGCAGTACGTC.

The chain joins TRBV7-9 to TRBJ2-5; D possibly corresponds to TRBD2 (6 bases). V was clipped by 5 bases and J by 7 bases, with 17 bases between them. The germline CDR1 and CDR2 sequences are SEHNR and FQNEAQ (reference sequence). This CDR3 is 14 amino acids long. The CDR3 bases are TGTGCCAGCAGCCCCTGGGACTCTCCAGGGACCCAGTACTTC. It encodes CASSPWDSPGTQYF. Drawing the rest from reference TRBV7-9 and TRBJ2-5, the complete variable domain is DTGVSQNPRHKITKRGQNVTFRCDPISEHNRLYWYRQTLGQGPEFLTYFQNEAQLEKSRLLSDRFSAERPKGSFSTLEIQRTEQGDSAMYLCASSPWDSPGTQYFGPGTRLLVL.

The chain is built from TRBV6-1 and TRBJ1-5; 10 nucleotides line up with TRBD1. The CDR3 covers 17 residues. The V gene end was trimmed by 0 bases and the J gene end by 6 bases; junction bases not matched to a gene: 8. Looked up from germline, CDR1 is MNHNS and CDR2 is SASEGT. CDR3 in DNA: TGTGCCAGCAGTGAAGCGCTAGGACAGGGGGATGGTCAGCCCCAGCATTTT. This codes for CASSEALGQGDGQPQHF.

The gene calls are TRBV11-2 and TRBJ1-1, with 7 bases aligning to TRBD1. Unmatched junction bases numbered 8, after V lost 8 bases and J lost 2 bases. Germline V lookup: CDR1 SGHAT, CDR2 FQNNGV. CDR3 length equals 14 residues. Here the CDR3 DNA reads TGTGCCAGCTGGACTCGACAGGGTAACACTGAAGCTTTCTTT. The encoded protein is CASWTRQGNTEAFF.

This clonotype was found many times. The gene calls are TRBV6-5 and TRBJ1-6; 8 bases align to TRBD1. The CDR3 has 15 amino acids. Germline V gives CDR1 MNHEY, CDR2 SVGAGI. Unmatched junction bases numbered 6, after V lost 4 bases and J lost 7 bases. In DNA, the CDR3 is TGTGCCAGCAGTTCGACAGGGGCTACGAATTCACCCCTCCACTTT. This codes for CASSSTGATNSPLHF.